A selection of T cell receptor beta chains follows, all from one sample in a study of blood T cell repertoires in COVID-19. The method was immunoSEQ multiplex PCR; TCRdb's version includes in-frame clones alone and lacks a portion of them. The sample records some 360,000 clones, around 90% being singletons. The sequencing sample was made of peripheral blood. The origin of the receptors is a woman aged 60 to 75 with COVID-19, enrolled during active disease. Each CDR3 is given with its conserved first and last residue. Fields, in order: J gene, clone size, D gene, V gene, CDR3 protein, CDR3 DNA. D genes are given only for firm matches. Part of the rows lack a size; the others show once, few, many or a class for expanded clones.

TRBJ2-3 | . | . | TRBV3-1/TRBV3-2 | CASSQQGTTDTQYF | TGTGCCAGCAGCCAGCAGGGTACCACAGATACGCAGTATTTT
TRBJ2-1 | . | TRBD2 | TRBV5-1 | CASSFTSGGRLEQFF | TGCGCCAGCAGCTTCACTAGCGGGGGACGGCTTGAGCAGTTCTTC
TRBJ2-3 | . | TRBD2 | TRBV6-2/TRBV6-3 | CASSSSSLAGGITDTQYF | TGTGCCAGCAGTTCCTCATCTCTAGCGGGGGGTATAACAGATACGCAGTATTTT
TRBJ2-3 | . | . | TRBV7-6 | CASSFLGKSNTDTQYF | TGTGCCAGCAGCTTTCTCGGGAAAAGCAACACAGATACGCAGTATTTT
TRBJ1-4 | . | . | TRBV6-6 | CASSQALQYATNEKLFF | TGTGCCAGCAGTCAGGCCTTACAGTATGCAACTAATGAAAAACTGTTTTTT
TRBJ1-4 | . | TRBD1 | TRBV7-2 | CASSYRDREEKLFF | TGTGCCAGCAGCTACCGGGACAGGGAAGAAAAACTGTTTTTT
TRBJ1-2 | once | TRBD1 | TRBV7-3 | CASSSSGTGGGYTF | TGTGCCAGCAGCTCGTCCGGGACAGGGGGAGGCTACACCTTC
TRBJ2-1 | . | TRBD1 | TRBV7-9 | CASSLAQRTGGNEQFF | TGTGCCAGCAGCTTAGCACAAAGGACAGGGGGCAATGAGCAGTTCTTC
TRBJ1-1 | few | . | TRBV19 | CASSITRNTEAFF | TGTGCCAGTAGTATAACAAGGAACACTGAAGCTTTCTTT
TRBJ2-7 | . | TRBD1 | TRBV7-9 | CASSSLQGSYEQYF | TGTGCCAGCAGCTCTTTACAGGGGAGCTACGAGCAGTACTTC
TRBJ2-4 | . | . | TRBV7-9 | CASSFGLAKNIQYF | TGTGCCAGCAGCTTTGGGCTAGCCAAAAACATTCAGTACTTC
TRBJ2-4 | . | . | TRBV28 | CASSLGGSKNIQYF | TGTGCCAGCAGTTTGGGGGGATCCAAAAACATTCAGTACTTC
TRBJ2-7 | . | . | TRBV4-1 | CASSHVTGSYEQYF | TGCGCCAGCAGCCATGTAACAGGGTCCTACGAGCAGTACTTC
TRBJ1-2 | . | . | TRBV11-2 | CASRESESYGYTF | TGTGCCAGCAGAGAATCGGAGAGCTATGGCTACACCTTC
TRBJ1-5 | . | . | TRBV5-1 | CASSLGTENQPQHF | TGCGCCAGCAGCTTGGGGACAGAGAATCAGCCCCAGCATTTT
TRBJ1-1 | . | . | TRBV29-1 | CSVRGLGTEAFF | TGCAGCGTAAGGGGATTGGGTACTGAAGCTTTCTTT
TRBJ2-3 | . | . | TRBV4-1 | CASRPEGFSSTDTQYF | TGCGCCAGCAGGCCAGAGGGATTCTCTAGCACAGATACGCAGTATTTT
TRBJ2-5 | . | . | TRBV5-4 | CASSLVGQGYETQYF | TGTGCCAGCAGCTTGGTCGGCCAGGGGTACGAGACCCAGTACTTC
TRBJ1-1 | . | TRBD1 | TRBV6-6 | CASSYSGDSATEAFF | TGTGCCAGCAGTTACTCTGGGGACAGTGCTACTGAAGCTTTCTTT
TRBJ2-5 | . | . | TRBV11-2 | CASRPAMRAQETQYF | TGTGCCAGCAGACCCGCGATGAGGGCGCAAGAGACCCAGTACTTC
TRBJ1-2 | . | . | TRBV2 | CASSRGTDNYGYTF | TGTGCCAGCAGTCGCGGGACTGACAACTATGGCTACACCTTC
TRBJ2-1 | . | TRBD2 | TRBV5-1 | CASSLAGVINEQFF | TGCGCCAGCAGTCTAGCGGGGGTGATCAATGAGCAGTTCTTC
TRBJ1-2 | . | TRBD1 | TRBV4-1 | CASSQVGPGGLTANYGYTF | TGCGCCAGCAGCCAAGTTGGGCCAGGGGGACTTACGGCTAACTATGGCTACACCTTC
TRBJ1-1 | few | TRBD1 | TRBV5-1 | CASSTRQGPNTEAFF | TGCGCCAGCAGCACCAGACAGGGACCGAACACTGAAGCTTTCTTT
TRBJ1-5 | . | . | TRBV18 | CASSSGGGQPQHF | TGTGCCAGCTCATCGGGGGGCGGGCAGCCCCAGCATTTT
TRBJ2-5 | . | TRBD1 | TRBV19 | CASSTGTVRETQYF | TGTGCCAGTAGTACCGGGACAGTGAGAGAGACCCAGTACTTC
TRBJ2-7 | . | . | TRBV10-2 | CASLLRGSYEQYF | TGCGCCAGCCTATTGCGGGGCTCCTACGAGCAGTACTTC
TRBJ2-2 | . | . | TRBV16 | CASSHPRQYPGELFF | TGTGCCAGCAGCCACCCTAGACAGTACCCCGGGGAGCTGTTTTTT
TRBJ1-1 | . | . | TRBV28 | CASSPGGTRGTEAFF | TGTGCCAGCAGTCCCGGGGGGACGAGAGGCACTGAAGCTTTCTTT
TRBJ1-1 | few | . | TRBV5-1 | CASSFQDGGTLAFF | TGCGCCAGCAGCTTTCAGGACGGGGGGACGTTAGCTTTCTTT
TRBJ1-5 | few | TRBD1 | TRBV19 | CASSHTKGQAGSNQPQHF | TGTGCCAGTAGTCATACGAAAGGACAGGCGGGAAGCAATCAGCCCCAGCATTTT
TRBJ2-7 | . | . | TRBV6-6 | CASSPRGRGYEQYF | TGTGCCAGCAGTCCTCGAGGCAGGGGATACGAGCAGTACTTC
TRBJ1-5 | . | TRBD1 | TRBV19 | CASSADRGRGQPQHF | TGTGCCAGTAGTGCCGACAGGGGGCGAGGTCAGCCCCAGCATTTT
TRBJ1-1 | . | . | TRBV18 | CASSPSDTEAFF | TGTGCCAGCTCACCTTCGGACACTGAAGCTTTCTTT
TRBJ1-1 | . | . | TRBV3-1/TRBV3-2 | CAGSHRTGNTEAFF | TGTGCCGGCAGCCACAGAACAGGGAACACTGAAGCTTTCTTT
TRBJ1-1 | . | . | TRBV18 | CASSRLSGEWHEAFF | TGTGCCAGCTCACGGCTCTCTGGGGAGTGGCATGAAGCTTTCTTT
TRBJ2-1 | . | . | TRBV27 | CASSSSGRWNEQFF | TGTGCCAGCAGTTCAAGCGGCCGATGGAATGAGCAGTTCTTC
TRBJ1-1 | . | . | TRBV25-1 | CASNHPGTEAFF | TGTGCCAGCAACCACCCAGGGACTGAAGCTTTCTTT
TRBJ1-5 | . | . | TRBV27 | CASGAHGSSNQPQHF | TGTGCCAGCGGGGCCCATGGCAGTAGCAATCAGCCCCAGCATTTT
TRBJ2-5 | . | TRBD2 | TRBV14 | CASSRSTSGGLETQYF | TGTGCCAGCAGCCGAAGCACTAGCGGGGGGTTGGAGACCCAGTACTTC
TRBJ2-3 | . | TRBD1 | TRBV27 | CASSLDRGDLTDTQYF | TGTGCCAGCAGTCTCGACAGGGGGGATCTGACAGATACGCAGTATTTT
TRBJ1-3 | . | . | TRBV27 | CASSATSLGAGRNTIYF | TGTGCCAGCAGTGCGACGAGCTTGGGGGCAGGGAGAAACACCATATATTTT
TRBJ2-1 | . | TRBD2 | TRBV4-1 | CASSQEAAGGLNEQFF | TGCGCCAGCAGCCAAGAGGCAGCGGGGGGGCTCAATGAGCAGTTCTTC
TRBJ2-5 | . | . | TRBV6-5 | CASRRGGGETQYF | TGTGCCAGCCGAAGAGGGGGTGGAGAGACCCAGTACTTC
TRBJ1-5 | . | TRBD1 | TRBV28 | CASKMGQHNQPQHF | TGTGCCAGCAAAATGGGACAGCACAATCAGCCCCAGCATTTT
TRBJ2-2 | . | . | TRBV28 | CASSFGGAGGELFF | TGTGCCAGCAGTTTTGGGGGGGCTGGCGGGGAGCTGTTTTTT
TRBJ1-4 | . | TRBD1 | TRBV2 | CASRKQGLANEKLFF | TGTGCCAGCAGAAAACAGGGGTTGGCTAATGAAAAACTGTTTTTT
TRBJ1-6 | . | . | TRBV6-5 | CASSIQIDNSPLHF | TGTGCCAGCAGTATACAGATTGATAATTCACCCCTCCACTTT
TRBJ1-1 | . | . | TRBV18 | CASSPGAGDLNTEAFF | TGTGCCAGCTCCCCCGGGGCGGGGGACTTGAACACTGAAGCTTTCTTT
TRBJ1-2 | . | TRBD1 | TRBV7-2 | CASSPKAGGGGYTF | TGTGCCAGCAGCCCCAAAGCAGGGGGTGGCGGCTACACCTTC
TRBJ1-2 | . | . | TRBV19 | CASSIMAGARGYTF | TGTGCCAGTAGTATAATGGCAGGGGCTCGAGGCTACACCTTC
TRBJ1-5 | . | . | TRBV7-6 | CASSYSGSQPQHF | TGTGCCAGCAGCTACTCCGGGTCGCAGCCCCAGCATTTT
TRBJ1-6 | . | . | TRBV27 | CASSPPTGTNSPLHF | TGTGCCAGCAGTCCACCAACAGGGACTAATTCACCCCTCCACTTT
TRBJ2-7 | few | TRBD2 | TRBV11-2 | CASSLLAGGRRLYEQYF | TGTGCCAGCAGCTTACTAGCGGGGGGGCGCCGACTCTACGAGCAGTACTTC
TRBJ1-5 | . | . | TRBV9 | CASSSGTGNQPQHF | TGTGCCAGCAGCTCCGGAACCGGGAATCAGCCCCAGCATTTT
TRBJ1-2 | once | TRBD1 | TRBV4-2 | CASSQGHGTGNSGYTF | TGTGCCAGCAGCCAAGGCCACGGGACAGGGAATAGCGGCTACACCTTC
TRBJ1-4 | once | TRBD1 | TRBV7-2 | CASSRQGAENEKLFF | TGTGCCAGCAGTCGACAGGGGGCGGAAAATGAAAAACTGTTTTTT
TRBJ2-5 | . | TRBD1 | TRBV9 | CASSPRGGTGAKETQYF | TGTGCCAGCAGCCCAAGGGGGGGGACAGGGGCGAAAGAGACCCAGTACTTC
TRBJ1-5 | . | . | TRBV19 | CASSQQGVRNQPQHF | TGTGCCAGTTCTCAGCAGGGTGTGAGGAATCAGCCCCAGCATTTT